The sequence of this T cell receptor beta chain was determined in a study of graft-versus-host responses after intestinal transplantation. This table comes from immunoSEQ multiplex PCR, and its TCRdb copy is limited to in-frame clones, with some not included. Among 20,000 to 25,000 clones, approximately 95% were seen once, and the ten largest hold 0.45% to 0.65%. Trimming removed 2 bases at V and 7 bases at J, with 3 bases between. There are 10 residues in the CDR3. Per germline, CDR1 GTSNPN and CDR2 SVGIG (reference sequence). Source: PBMCs, taken 156 days after intestinal transplant. The chain is built from TRBV30 and TRBJ2-1; D is unresolved. The sequence was obtained from a human patient who received an intestinal transplant, so some T cells may come from the graft donor. The CDR3 DNA is TGTGCCTGGAGTCGGAATGAGCAGTTCTTC. Amino acids: CAWSRNEQFF.